The present entry profiles one TCR beta chain with its context. Universal primer sites and UMIs were introduced during 5'RACE template-switching synthesis of TCR cDNA. MiXCR, applied by TCRdb to the 5' RACE reads, yields one record per CDR3 protein. Among under 50,000 distinct CDR3 sequences listed, approximately 6.3% were seen once. The data were taken from a study of T cells after yellow fever vaccination. The overall study: CD3, CD45RA, CCR7 and CD95 were used to sort EM, EMRA, CM and Tscm memory subsets.

Germline CDR1 is LGHNA and CDR2 is YNFKEQ. This CDR3 has 16 residues. The germline V and J ends were trimmed by 9 bases and 0 bases, with 19 bases remaining between them. Study observations and caveats: At around 96% for CD4 and 75% to 90% for CD8, most primary-vaccination clones showed up again after the booster.

This chain joins TRBV4-2 and TRBJ2-3, with no clear D. The sequence derives from a man aged 30 to 45 who received the YFV17D yellow fever vaccine. The sample was PBMCs, either bulk or a sorted T-cell subset (CD4+, CD8+, memory, or dextramer-sorted; not recorded which), taken 45 days after the yellow fever booster vaccination. The CDR3 coding sequence is TGTGCCAGGGGCTCTGGAATACAGCCAAGCACAGATACGCAGTATTTT. Translated: CARGSGIQPSTDTQYF.